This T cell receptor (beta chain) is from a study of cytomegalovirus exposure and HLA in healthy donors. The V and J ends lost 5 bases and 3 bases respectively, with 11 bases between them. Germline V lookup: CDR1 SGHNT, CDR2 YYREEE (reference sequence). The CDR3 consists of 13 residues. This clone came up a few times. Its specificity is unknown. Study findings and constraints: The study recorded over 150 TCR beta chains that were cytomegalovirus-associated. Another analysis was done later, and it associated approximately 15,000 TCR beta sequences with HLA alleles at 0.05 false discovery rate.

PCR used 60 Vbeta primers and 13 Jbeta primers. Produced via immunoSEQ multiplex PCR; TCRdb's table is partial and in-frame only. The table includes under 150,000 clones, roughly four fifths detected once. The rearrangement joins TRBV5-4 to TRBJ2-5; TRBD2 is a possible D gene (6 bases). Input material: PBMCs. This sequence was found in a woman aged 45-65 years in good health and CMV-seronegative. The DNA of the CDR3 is TGTGCCAGCAGTCATTGGGGGGAAGAGACCCAGTACTTC. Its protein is CASSHWGEETQYF.